A selection of T cell receptor beta chains follows, all from one sample in a study of cytomegalovirus exposure and HLA in healthy donors. Data came from immunoSEQ multiplex PCR; TCRdb stores just in-frame clones and leaves some out. This sample has 110,000 to 150,000 clones, with 65% to 80% found just once. The sequenced sample was PBMCs. These TCRs come from a male donor in good health and CMV-seronegative. Both conserved end residues are part of each CDR3. The D gene is left open where the match is weak. Not every row has a clone size; where given, it reads once, few, many or a size class.

CDR3 length,V gene,D gene,clone size,J gene,CDR3 protein,CDR3 DNA
15,TRBV9,.,.,TRBJ2-7,CASSVSGGPNYEQYF,TGTGCCAGCAGCGTATCCGGGGGACCGAACTACGAGCAGTACTTC
14,TRBV4-1,.,.,TRBJ1-1,CASSQGRVNTEAFF,TGCGCCAGCAGCCAAGGACGGGTGAACACTGAGGCTTTCTTT
14,TRBV6-1,TRBD1,once,TRBJ1-5,CASSGRTGDQPQHF,TGTGCCAGCAGTGGCAGGACAGGGGATCAGCCCCAGCATTTT
12,TRBV7-3,.,few,TRBJ2-1,CASSFDLKRQFF,TGTGCCAGCAGCTTCGACTTGAAGCGGCAGTTCTTC
16,TRBV5-4,TRBD1,.,TRBJ1-3,CASRPEGQFSGNTIYF,TGTGCCAGCCGGCCCGAGGGACAGTTCTCTGGAAACACCATATATTTT
14,TRBV27,TRBD1,.,TRBJ1-2,CASSLRGQNYGYTF,TGTGCCAGCAGTTTAAGGGGACAGAACTATGGCTACACCTTC
14,TRBV11-2,TRBD1,.,TRBJ2-7,CASRATGGAYEQYF,TGTGCCAGCAGGGCGACAGGGGGCGCGTACGAGCAGTACTTC
15,TRBV6-1,.,.,TRBJ2-1,CASSAGSPTYNEQFF,TGTGCCAGCAGTGCCGGGAGCCCCACCTACAATGAGCAGTTCTTC
16,TRBV18,.,.,TRBJ2-2,CASSPPTRVGTGELFF,TGTGCCAGCTCACCACCGACCCGGGTTGGTACCGGGGAGCTGTTTTTT
17,TRBV21-1,.,.,TRBJ2-3,CASIPRGGRWGTDTQYF,TGTGCCAGCATCCCCCGCGGGGGCAGATGGGGCACAGATACGCAGTATTTT
16,TRBV18,TRBD1,few,TRBJ1-1,CASSPPVGRGQGVAFF,TGTGCCAGCTCACCACCTGTAGGCAGGGGGCAAGGCGTAGCTTTCTTT
14,TRBV7-9,.,.,TRBJ1-5,CASSPPGFNQPQHF,TGTGCCAGCAGCCCTCCGGGATTCAATCAGCCCCAGCATTTT
14,TRBV11-3,TRBD1,.,TRBJ2-5,CASSRGGGRETQYF,TGTGCCAGCAGCCGAGGGGGCGGCAGGGAGACCCAGTACTTC
11,TRBV6-6,.,.,TRBJ2-7,CASSAGYEQYF,TGTGCCAGCAGTGCGGGATACGAGCAGTACTTC
14,TRBV7-8,.,.,TRBJ1-2,CASSLGGPGDGYTF,TGTGCCAGCAGCTTAGGGGGGCCAGGGGACGGCTACACCTTC
14,TRBV25-1,.,.,TRBJ1-1,CASTSHEWYTEAFF,TGTGCCAGCACTTCGCACGAGTGGTACACTGAAGCTTTCTTT
16,TRBV27,.,.,TRBJ1-6,CASSLIPGGPNSPLHF,TGTGCCAGCAGTCTCATCCCCGGGGGTCCCAATTCACCCCTCCACTTT
11,TRBV20-1,.,.,TRBJ2-7,CSASNGWEQYF,TGCAGTGCTAGTAACGGGTGGGAGCAGTACTTC
16,TRBV28,.,few,TRBJ1-1,CASSLMSTGLNTEAFF,TGTGCCAGCAGTTTAATGTCCACGGGGTTGAACACTGAAGCTTTCTTT
14,TRBV29-1,TRBD1,few,TRBJ2-7,CSVHSGTGLAEQYF,TGCAGCGTTCACTCCGGGACAGGGCTCGCCGAGCAGTACTTC
14,TRBV29-1,.,.,TRBJ2-1,CSVGQRLSYNEQFF,TGCAGCGTCGGACAGCGACTCTCCTACAATGAGCAGTTCTTC
14,TRBV6-4,TRBD1,.,TRBJ2-3,CASSDGTGTDTQYF,TGTGCCAGCAGTGACGGGACAGGCACAGATACGCAGTATTTT
13,TRBV29-1,TRBD1,.,TRBJ1-1,CSARQGLNTEAFF,TGCAGCGCTAGACAGGGGTTGAACACTGAAGCTTTCTTT
15,TRBV18,.,.,TRBJ1-2,CASSPQNSRNYGYTF,TGTGCCAGCTCACCACAAAACAGCCGTAACTATGGCTACACCTTC
15,TRBV11-3,TRBD2,.,TRBJ2-7,CASSLGASGNYEQYF,TGTGCCAGCAGCTTAGGGGCTAGCGGCAACTACGAGCAGTACTTC
14,TRBV6-6,.,.,TRBJ1-6,CASRTTGNNSPLHF,TGTGCCAGCAGGACGACAGGAAATAATTCACCCCTCCACTTT
16,TRBV7-3,TRBD2,.,TRBJ2-1,CASSLRASGSRNEQFF,TGTGCCAGCAGCTTAAGGGCTAGCGGGAGTAGGAATGAGCAGTTCTTC
16,TRBV18,.,.,TRBJ2-1,CASSPLAPSSYNEQFF,TGTGCCAGCTCACCACTAGCGCCCAGCTCCTACAATGAGCAGTTCTTC
15,TRBV16,TRBD2,.,TRBJ2-3,CASSQSGRGTDTQYF,TGTGCCAGCAGCCAATCGGGGAGGGGCACAGATACGCAGTATTTT
17,TRBV10-3,TRBD1,.,TRBJ1-4,CAISETGQSTTNEKLFF,TGTGCCATCAGTGAGACGGGACAGTCTACAACTAATGAAAAACTGTTTTTT
14,TRBV10-1,TRBD1,.,TRBJ2-7,CASSEGQGHYEQYF,TGCGCCAGCAGTGAGGGACAGGGTCACTACGAGCAGTACTTC
15,TRBV5-1,.,.,TRBJ2-7,CASSLAGRGTYEQYF,TGCGCCAGCAGCTTGGCGGGCAGGGGAACCTACGAGCAGTACTTC
16,TRBV13,TRBD1,.,TRBJ2-5,CASSFRGRALVETQYF,TGTGCCAGCAGCTTCAGGGGGAGAGCCTTGGTAGAGACCCAGTACTTC
15,TRBV5-1,.,.,TRBJ2-3,CASSSWGVSTDTQYF,TGCGCCAGCAGCTCGTGGGGGGTATCCACAGATACGCAGTATTTT
11,TRBV7-9,.,.,TRBJ2-1,CSSSLKGEQFF,TGTTCCAGCAGCTTAAAGGGGGAGCAGTTCTTC
14,TRBV6-5,.,few,TRBJ2-1,CASSQKTEVNEQFF,TGTGCCAGCAGTCAAAAGACAGAGGTCAATGAGCAGTTCTTC